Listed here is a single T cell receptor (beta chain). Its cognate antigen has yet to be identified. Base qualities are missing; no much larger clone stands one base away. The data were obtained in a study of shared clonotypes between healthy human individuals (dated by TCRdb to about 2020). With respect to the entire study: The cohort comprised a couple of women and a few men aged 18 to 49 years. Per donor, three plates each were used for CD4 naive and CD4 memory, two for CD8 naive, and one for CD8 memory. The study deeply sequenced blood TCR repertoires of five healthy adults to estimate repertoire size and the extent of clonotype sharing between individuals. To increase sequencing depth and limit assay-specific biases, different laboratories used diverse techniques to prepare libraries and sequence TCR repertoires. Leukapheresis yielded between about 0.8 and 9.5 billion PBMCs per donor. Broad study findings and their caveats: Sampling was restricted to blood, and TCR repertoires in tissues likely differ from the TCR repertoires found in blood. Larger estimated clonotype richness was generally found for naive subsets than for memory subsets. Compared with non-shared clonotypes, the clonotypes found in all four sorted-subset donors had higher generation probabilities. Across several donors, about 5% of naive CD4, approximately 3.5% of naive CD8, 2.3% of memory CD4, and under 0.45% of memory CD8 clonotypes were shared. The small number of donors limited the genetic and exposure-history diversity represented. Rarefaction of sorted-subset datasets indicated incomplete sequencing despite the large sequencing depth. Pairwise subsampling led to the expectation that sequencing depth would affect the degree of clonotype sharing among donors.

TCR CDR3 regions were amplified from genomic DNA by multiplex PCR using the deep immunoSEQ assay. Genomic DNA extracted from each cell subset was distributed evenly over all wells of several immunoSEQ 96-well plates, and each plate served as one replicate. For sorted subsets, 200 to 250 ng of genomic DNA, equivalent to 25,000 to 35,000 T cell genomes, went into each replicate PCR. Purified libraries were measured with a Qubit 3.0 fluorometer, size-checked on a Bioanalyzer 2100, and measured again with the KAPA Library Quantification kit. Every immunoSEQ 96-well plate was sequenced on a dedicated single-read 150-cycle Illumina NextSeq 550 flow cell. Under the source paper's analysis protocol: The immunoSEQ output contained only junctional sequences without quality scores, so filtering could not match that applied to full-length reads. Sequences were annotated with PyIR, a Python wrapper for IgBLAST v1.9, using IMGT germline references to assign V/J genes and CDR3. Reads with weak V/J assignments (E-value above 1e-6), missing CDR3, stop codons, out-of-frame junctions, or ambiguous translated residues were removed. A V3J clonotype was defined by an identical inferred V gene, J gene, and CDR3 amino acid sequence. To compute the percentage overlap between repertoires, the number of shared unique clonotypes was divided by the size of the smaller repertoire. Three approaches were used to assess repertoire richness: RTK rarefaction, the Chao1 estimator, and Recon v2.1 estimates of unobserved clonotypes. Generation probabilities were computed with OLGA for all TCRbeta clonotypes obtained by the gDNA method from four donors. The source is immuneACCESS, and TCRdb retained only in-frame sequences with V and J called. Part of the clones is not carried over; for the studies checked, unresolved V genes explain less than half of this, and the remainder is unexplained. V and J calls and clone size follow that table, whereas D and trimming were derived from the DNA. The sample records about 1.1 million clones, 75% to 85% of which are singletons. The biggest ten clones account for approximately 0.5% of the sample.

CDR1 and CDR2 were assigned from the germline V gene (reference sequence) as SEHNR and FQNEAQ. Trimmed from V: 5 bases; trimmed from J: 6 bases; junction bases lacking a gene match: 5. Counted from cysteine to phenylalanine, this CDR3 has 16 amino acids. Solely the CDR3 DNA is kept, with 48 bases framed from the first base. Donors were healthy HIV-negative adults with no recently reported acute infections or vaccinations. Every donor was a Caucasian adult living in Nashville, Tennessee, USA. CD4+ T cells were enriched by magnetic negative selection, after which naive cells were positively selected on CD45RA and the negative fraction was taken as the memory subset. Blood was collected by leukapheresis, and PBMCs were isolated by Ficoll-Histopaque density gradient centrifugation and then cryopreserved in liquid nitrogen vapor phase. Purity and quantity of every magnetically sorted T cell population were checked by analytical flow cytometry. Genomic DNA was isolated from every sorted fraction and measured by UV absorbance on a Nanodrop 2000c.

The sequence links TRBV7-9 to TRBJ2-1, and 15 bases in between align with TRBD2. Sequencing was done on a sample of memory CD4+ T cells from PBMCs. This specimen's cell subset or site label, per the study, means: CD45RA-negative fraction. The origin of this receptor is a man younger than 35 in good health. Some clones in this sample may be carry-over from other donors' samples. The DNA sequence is TGTGCCAGCAGCGCGGTGGGACTAGCGGGAGGCAATGAGCAGTTCTTC. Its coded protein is CASSAVGLAGGNEQFF.